This T cell receptor beta chain was sequenced during a study of blood T cell repertoires in COVID-19 (dated by TCRdb to about 2020). Background on the whole study: Collaborator samples came from the United States, Italy and Spain and covered acute and convalescent phases of COVID-19. The material from the prospective study consisted of cDNA or gDNA derived from T cells, B-cell-depleted T cells, or PBMCs. Subjects who had been exposed to COVID-19, were actively infected with it, or had recovered from it provided the deeply sampled blood TCRbeta repertoires that made up the dataset. Samples were obtained from the ongoing ImmuneRACE study (first 160 participants) and from 1,254 subjects provided by 6 global collaborators. HLA class I and class II types, where available, came from metadata supplied by the sample provider rather than from assay-based typing. The repertoires were released in a freely available public database meant as a resource for research on the immune response to SARS-CoV-2. Nearly every sample came with metadata listing a de-identified subject ID, COVID-19 status, age in years and sex. General findings and caveats noted by the study authors: The quantity of clinical and demographic metadata differed by source and by participant and was supplied without curation.

Of note for this clone: Its antigen is not yet known. Per-base qualities were not stored, and no clone one base away is much larger.

The germline V gene yields SGHNT for CDR1 and YENEEA for CDR2. From its cysteine to its phenylalanine, the CDR3 spans 18 amino acids. The retained sequence is limited to the CDR3, 54 bases, with the frame set at the first base. V was cut back by 0 bases and J by 6 bases, leaving a gap of 21 bases between them. Whole blood was collected in K2EDTA tubes by collaborating institutions according to the institutions' own protocols. For TCRbeta analysis, collaborators shipped samples in one of three forms: frozen whole blood, isolated PBMCs, or DNA extracted from either of those sample types. TCRbeta CDR3 regions were amplified from genomic DNA using the immunoSEQ Assay, a bias-controlled multiplex PCR. The paper's processing steps were these. Within the assay, amplification of reference gene primers was used to estimate how many nucleated cells each sample contained. To quantify the absolute abundance of each unique TCRbeta CDR3 rearrangement, sequence reads were collapsed and filtered. For each sample, productive Simpson clonality was calculated by taking the square root of Simpson's diversity index across productive rearrangements. TCRdb took this table from immuneACCESS and kept in-frame rearrangements with V and J called. Such tables lack part of the clones; where checked against another copy, unresolved V genes explain under half of the gap, and the rest is unexplained. Clonal size and the V and J genes are those of that table, whereas D and trimming came from the DNA. The sample table lists some 220,000 clones, approximately 80% of them with a count of one. In total, the top ten clones hold more than 6% of the sample.

Sequenced material: peripheral blood. This chain is built from TRBV11-3 and TRBJ2-1; possibly the D gene is TRBD2, per 6 matching bases. The clonotype was recovered from a woman in her fifties or sixties with active or convalescent COVID-19. Read as DNA, the sequence is TGTGCCAGCAGCTTAGAAAGTCTGCTAGCGTCTGACGGCAATGAGCAGTTCTTC. This gives the protein CASSLESLLASDGNEQFF.